This record concerns one TCR beta chain sequence. The antigen remains undetermined. This specimen belongs to a study of cytomegalovirus exposure and HLA in healthy donors. Notes on the study in general: The records held CMV serostatus as the only immune exposure information. Prior analysis indicated that the majority of TCR beta V segments exhibited productivity approximately 90% or approximately 30% of the time.

CDR1 MDHEN and CDR2 SYDVKM come from the germline V gene. The CDR3 length is 14 residues. V trimming: 5 bases; J trimming: 5 bases; junction bases outside the gene matches: 8. In the PCR, 60 Vbeta and 13 Jbeta primers were used. Clones were read by immunoSEQ multiplex PCR, and TCRdb kept only the in-frame ones, dropping some. Seen in this sample are about 120,000 clones; the ten most common clones hold under 2%. The chain is built from TRBV28 and TRBJ1-2; 7 positions match TRBD1. This TCR was recovered from a young man in good health and CMV-seronegative. Material for sequencing was PBMCs. The CDR3 spells CASSRGGARYGYTF. CDR3 DNA sequence: TGTGCCAGCAGTCGAGGGGGCGCAAGGTATGGCTACACCTTC.